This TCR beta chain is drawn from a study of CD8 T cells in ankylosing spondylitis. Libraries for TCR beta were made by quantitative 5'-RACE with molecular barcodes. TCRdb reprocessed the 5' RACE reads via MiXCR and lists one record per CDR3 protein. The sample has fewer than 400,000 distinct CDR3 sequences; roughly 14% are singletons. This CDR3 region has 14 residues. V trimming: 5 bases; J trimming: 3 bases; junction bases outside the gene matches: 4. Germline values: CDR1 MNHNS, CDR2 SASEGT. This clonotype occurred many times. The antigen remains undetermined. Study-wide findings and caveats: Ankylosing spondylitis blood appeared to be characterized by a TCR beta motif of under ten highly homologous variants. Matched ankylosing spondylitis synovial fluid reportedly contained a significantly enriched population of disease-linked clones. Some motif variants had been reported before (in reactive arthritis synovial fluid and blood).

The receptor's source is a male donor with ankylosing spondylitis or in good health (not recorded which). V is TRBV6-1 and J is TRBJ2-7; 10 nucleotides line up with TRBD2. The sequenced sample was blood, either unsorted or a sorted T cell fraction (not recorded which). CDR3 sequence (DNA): TGTGCCAGCAGTCCGTGGACTAGCGGCTACGAGCAGTACTTC. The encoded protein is CASSPWTSGYEQYF.